The 11 T cell receptor beta chains below were found in one sample sequenced in a study of beta chain features in type 1 diabetes. Reverse transcribing all isolated RNA meant expressed TCRB transcripts were sequenced. Sequenced by immunoSEQ multiplex PCR; TCRdb stores in-frame clones only, minus some. The data show about 150,000 clones, around 8.5% seen once. Material: central memory CD4+ T cells from blood. The receptors were sampled from a man between 18 and 35 years old in good health.

The table lists this clone with a few counts. The chain employs TRBV6-6 and TRBJ1-6, with 8 bases that match TRBD1. The germline gives CDR1 MNHNY, CDR2 SVGAGI (reference sequence). V shed 6 bases, J shed 7 bases, and the junction held 8 bases outside the gene matches. The CDR3 extends over 15 amino acids. Here the CDR3 reads CASRGQEGENSPLHF. CDR3 nucleotides: TGTGCCAGCAGGGGACAGGAAGGCGAGAATTCACCCCTCCACTTT.

CDR3 coding DNA: TGTGCCAGCTCACCACCCGGGACAGGGGACTACACCTTC. Its translation: CASSPPGTGDYTF. This rearrangement joins TRBV18 to TRBJ1-2, with 10 bases identical to TRBD1. Germline lookup yields CDR1 KGHSH and CDR2 LQKENI. The trim removed 0 bases at V and 10 bases at J, leaving 2 bases unmatched. The CDR3 spans 13 residues. Full variable domain (remainder filled in from reference TRBV18 and TRBJ1-2): NAGVMQNPRHLVRRRGQEARLRCSPMKGHSHVYWYRQLPEEGLKFMVYLQKENIIDESGMPKERFSAEFPKEGPSILRIQQVVRGDSAAYFCASSPPGTGDYTFGSGTRLTVV.

This clone was seen ten or more times. The chain combines TRBV15 with TRBJ2-1; TRBD2 matches at 11 bases. The CDR3 has 17 amino acids. Germline CDR1 reads LNHNV; CDR2 reads YYDKDF (reference sequence). The V gene end was trimmed by 1 base and the J gene end by 3 bases; junction bases not matched to a gene: 5. The CDR3 bases are TGTGCCACCAGCAGAGCCCCTAGCGGGGGGATCTACAATGAGCAGTTCTTC. Protein product: CATSRAPSGGIYNEQFF.

The sample holds many counts of this clone. The chain uses TRBV10-3 and TRBJ2-3, with D perhaps matching TRBD1 (6 bases). From germline, CDR1 is ENHRY and CDR2 SYGVKD. This CDR3 is built from 16 residues. Trimming removed 2 bases from V and 2 bases from J, with 14 bases in between. As DNA, the CDR3 is TGTGCCATCAGTGAGCCCACGACAGGAACCACAGATACGCAGTATTTT. It translates to CAISEPTTGTTDTQYF.

This clone was picked up a small number of times. The gene calls are TRBV10-3 and TRBJ1-5; D is undetermined. Germline loops: CDR1 ENHRY, CDR2 SYGVKD. This CDR3 contains 16 residues. V dropped 0 bases and J dropped 7 bases, with 16 bases sitting between them. The CDR3 DNA reads TGTGCCATCAGTGAGTCGATGGGAGATGGAGGACAGCCCCAGCATTTT. Translating gives CAISESMGDGGQPQHF.

The rearrangement joins TRBV7-3 to TRBJ1-2; the D gene is possibly TRBD1 (5 bases). There are 16 residues in the CDR3. The ends were cut back, 0 bases at V and 3 bases at J, with 14 bases in the middle. From germline, CDR1 is SGHTA and CDR2 FQGTGA. The CDR3 sequence: CASSLTGSSGYYGYTF. The CDR3 coding sequence is TGTGCCAGCAGCTTAACGGGCAGCTCAGGGTACTATGGCTACACCTTC.

The CDR3 DNA follows: TGTGCCAGCAGCTTGACAGGGGGTAGCAATCAGCCCCAGCATTTT. Residues: CASSLTGGSNQPQHF. The chain links TRBV7-2 to TRBJ1-5; 9 nucleotides align to TRBD1. This CDR3 region has 15 residues. Germline V gives CDR1 SGHTA, CDR2 FQGNSA. Trimming at V came to 3 bases and at J to 0 bases, leaving 0 bases not matched to a gene.

This chain joins TRBV5-6 and TRBJ1-1, with D perhaps TRBD1 (5 bases). This CDR3 region has 13 residues. V dropped 3 bases and J dropped 4 bases, with 10 bases sitting between them. Per the germline V gene, CDR1 is SGHDT and CDR2 is YYEEEE. The CDR3 coding sequence is TGTGCCAGCAGCTCGACTGGGGCCACTGAAGCTTTCTTT. It codes for CASSSTGATEAFF.

This clone has just a few counts. This sequence joins TRBV5-1 and TRBJ2-2; D remains unclear. The CDR3 runs to 14 residues. Germline V gives CDR1 SGHRS, CDR2 YFSETQ. The V end was cut by 0 bases, the J end by 8 bases, with 11 bases between. CDR3 residues: CASSLVETGGELFF. As DNA, the CDR3 is TGCGCCAGCAGCTTGGTGGAAACCGGGGGGGAGCTGTTTTTT.

The CDR3 nucleotides are TGTGCCACCACGGAGGGTGTCAGTGGCTACACCTTC. It translates to CATTEGVSGYTF. The rearrangement uses TRBV7-2 and TRBJ1-2; D not certain. Germline values: CDR1 SGHTA, CDR2 FQGNSA. The germline V and J ends were trimmed by 10 bases and 7 bases, with 16 bases remaining between them. CDR3 size: 12 residues. The full variable domain, with the rest looked up from reference TRBV7-2 and TRBJ1-2, is GAGVSQSPSNKVTEKGKDVELRCDPISGHTALYWYRQSLGQGLEFLIYFQGNSAPDKSGLPSDRFSAERTGGSVSTLTIQRTQQEDSAVYLCATTEGVSGYTFGSGTRLTVV.

This clone has just a few counts. The V gene is TRBV25-1, the J gene TRBJ2-5, with 10 bases lining up with TRBD1. CDR1 is MGHDK and CDR2 is SYGVNS in the germline V gene. V shed 3 bases and J 5 bases; nucleotides not matched to a gene: 6. This CDR3 region has 15 residues. The CDR3 DNA is TGTGCCAGCAGTGACCCGGGACAGGGGTTGGAGACCCAGTACTTC. Its protein is CASSDPGQGLETQYF.